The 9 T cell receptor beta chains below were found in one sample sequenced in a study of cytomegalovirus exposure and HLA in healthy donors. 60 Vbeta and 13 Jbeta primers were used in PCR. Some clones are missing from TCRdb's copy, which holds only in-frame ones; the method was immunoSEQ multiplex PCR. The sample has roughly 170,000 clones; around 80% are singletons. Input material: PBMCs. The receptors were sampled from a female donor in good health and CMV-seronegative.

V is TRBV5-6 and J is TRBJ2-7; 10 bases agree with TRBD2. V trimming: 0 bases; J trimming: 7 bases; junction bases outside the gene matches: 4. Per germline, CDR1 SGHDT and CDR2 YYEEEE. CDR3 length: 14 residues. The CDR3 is CASSLVAGGGEQYF. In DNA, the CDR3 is TGTGCCAGCAGCTTGGTAGCGGGAGGCGGAGAGCAGTACTTC.

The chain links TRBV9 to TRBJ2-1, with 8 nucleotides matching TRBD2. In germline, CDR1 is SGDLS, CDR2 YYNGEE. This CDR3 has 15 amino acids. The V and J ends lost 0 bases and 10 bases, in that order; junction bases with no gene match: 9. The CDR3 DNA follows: TGTGCCAGCAGCGTAGCTACCGGGAGGGCAGAGGAGCAGTTCTTC. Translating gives CASSVATGRAEEQFF.

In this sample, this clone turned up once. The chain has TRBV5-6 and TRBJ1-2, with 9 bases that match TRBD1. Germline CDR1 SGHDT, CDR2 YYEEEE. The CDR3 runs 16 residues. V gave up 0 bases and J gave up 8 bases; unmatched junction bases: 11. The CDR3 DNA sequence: TGTGCCAGCAGCTTGGAGTATTCGGGACAGGGTGGAGGCTACACCTTC. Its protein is CASSLEYSGQGGGYTF.

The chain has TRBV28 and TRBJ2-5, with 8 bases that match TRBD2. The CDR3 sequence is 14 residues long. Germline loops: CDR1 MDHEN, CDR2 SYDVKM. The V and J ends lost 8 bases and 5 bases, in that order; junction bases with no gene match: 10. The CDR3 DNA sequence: TGTGCCAGCCAGAAGCGGGAGTGGTCCGAGACCCAGTACTTC. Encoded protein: CASQKREWSETQYF.

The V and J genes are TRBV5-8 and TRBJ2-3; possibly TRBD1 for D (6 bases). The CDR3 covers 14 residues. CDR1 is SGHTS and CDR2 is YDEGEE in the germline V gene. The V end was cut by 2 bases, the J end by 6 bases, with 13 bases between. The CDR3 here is CASSFHRAADTQYF. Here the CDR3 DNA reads TGTGCCAGCAGCTTTCACAGGGCTGCGGATACGCAGTATTTT.

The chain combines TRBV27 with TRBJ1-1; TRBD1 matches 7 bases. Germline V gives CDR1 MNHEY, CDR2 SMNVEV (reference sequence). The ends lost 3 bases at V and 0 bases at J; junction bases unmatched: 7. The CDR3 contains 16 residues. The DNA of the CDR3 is TGTGCCAGCAGTTTTAGACAGGGAGGAATGAACACTGAAGCTTTCTTT. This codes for CASSFRQGGMNTEAFF.

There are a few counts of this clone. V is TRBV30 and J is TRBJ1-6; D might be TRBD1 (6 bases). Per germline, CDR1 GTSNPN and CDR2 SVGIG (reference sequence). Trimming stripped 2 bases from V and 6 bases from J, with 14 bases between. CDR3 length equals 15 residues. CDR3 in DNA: TGTGCCTGGAGTTACAGGGATAGGGGTAATTCACCCCTCCACTTT. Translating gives CAWSYRDRGNSPLHF.

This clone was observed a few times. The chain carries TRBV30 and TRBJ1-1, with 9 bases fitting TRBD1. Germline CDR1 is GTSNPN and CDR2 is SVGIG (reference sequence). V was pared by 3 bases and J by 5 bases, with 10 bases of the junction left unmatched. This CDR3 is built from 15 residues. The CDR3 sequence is CAWSPLGQGRTEAFF. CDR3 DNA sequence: TGTGCCTGGAGCCCGCTGGGACAGGGCAGAACTGAAGCTTTCTTT.

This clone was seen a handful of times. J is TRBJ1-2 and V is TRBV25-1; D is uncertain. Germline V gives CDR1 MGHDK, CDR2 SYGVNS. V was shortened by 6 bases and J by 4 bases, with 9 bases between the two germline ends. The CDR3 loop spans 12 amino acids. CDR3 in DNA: TGTGCCAGCAGCCCAAACAGCTATGGCTACACCTTC. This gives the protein CASSPNSYGYTF.